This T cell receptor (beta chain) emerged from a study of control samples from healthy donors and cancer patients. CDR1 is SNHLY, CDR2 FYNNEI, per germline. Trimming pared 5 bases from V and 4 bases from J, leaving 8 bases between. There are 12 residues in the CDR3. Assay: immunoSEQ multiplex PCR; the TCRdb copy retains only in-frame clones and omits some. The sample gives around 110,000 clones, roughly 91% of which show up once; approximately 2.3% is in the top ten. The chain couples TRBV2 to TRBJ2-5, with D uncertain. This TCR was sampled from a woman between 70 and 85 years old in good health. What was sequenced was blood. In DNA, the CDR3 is TGTGCCAGCAGTCCATTGGGAGAGACCCAGTACTTC. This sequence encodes CASSPLGETQYF.